A single sample is the source of the 11 T cell receptor beta chains below, sequenced in a study of radiation and T cells in renal cell carcinoma. Treatment specified: 15 Gy SBRT to primary tumor, nephrectomy 4 weeks later. Using immunoSEQ multiplex PCR, the repertoire was profiled, and TCRdb retains in-frame clones only, with some absent. This table has approximately 20,000 clones, just over 60% appearing once. The specimen was tumor tissue, collected from a patient whose treatment included radiotherapy and nephrectomy. These receptors all stem from a woman in her 70s with renal cell carcinoma.

This chain joins TRBV5-1 and TRBJ1-1; D gene ambiguous. There are 14 residues in the CDR3. CDR1 and CDR2 (germline): SGHRS, YFSETQ. V was clipped by 4 bases and J by 1 base, with 11 bases between them. The CDR3 DNA sequence: TGCGCCAGCAGCCGGGATGGACGGAACACTGAAGCTTTCTTT. Encoded protein: CASSRDGRNTEAFF.

This clone was seen a handful of times. V gene TRBV4-1 combines with J gene TRBJ1-5; TRBD1 agrees at 7 bases. Per the germline V gene, CDR1 is MGHRA and CDR2 is YSYEKL. V shed 0 bases and J 5 bases; nucleotides not matched to a gene: 7. The CDR3 spans 16 residues. Here the CDR3 reads CASSQDHTGAYQPQHF. CDR3 sequence (DNA): TGCGCCAGCAGCCAAGATCACACAGGGGCGTATCAGCCCCAGCATTTT.

The V call is TRBV18, the J call TRBJ1-5; D is possibly TRBD1 (6 bases). V shed 4 bases and J shed 4 bases, with 14 bases lying between them. The CDR3 is 15 amino acids. Germline V gene lookup returns CDR1 KGHSH and CDR2 LQKENI. CDR3 nucleotides: TGTGCCAGCTCACGCACGGGACAATCGAATCAGCCCCAGCATTTT. It specifies CASSRTGQSNQPQHF.

This clone was seen only a few times. Distinct nucleotide sequences in the sample also encode this CDR3. The J gene is TRBJ1-2, the V gene TRBV11-2; TRBD1 might be the D (6 bases). Germline V gives CDR1 SGHAT, CDR2 FQNNGV. V gave up 0 bases and J gave up 8 bases, with 10 bases separating them. The length of the CDR3 is 13 residues. CDR3: CASSLDPGVGYTF. The CDR3 DNA reads as TGTGCCAGCAGCTTAGATCCAGGGGTCGGCTACACCTTC.

This clone was detected once. Within the sample, other DNA sequences also encode this same CDR3. The rearrangement links TRBV4-3 to TRBJ1-2; D might be TRBD1 (6 bases). This CDR3 is 13 amino acids long. Trimming shortened V by 2 bases and J by 5 bases, and 9 bases separated the two germline ends. The germline CDR1 and CDR2 sequences are LGHNA and YSLEER. For the CDR3, the DNA is TGCGCCAGCAGCCAATCAGGGGTTTATGGCTACACCTTC. This gives the protein CASSQSGVYGYTF.

The V call is TRBV14, the J call TRBJ2-2, with TRBD1 identical over 7 bases. Germline-derived CDR1 and CDR2 are SGHDN and FVKESK. CDR3 length: 14 amino acids. V trimming: 4 bases; J trimming: 5 bases; junction bases outside the gene matches: 4. CDR3 nucleotide sequence: TGTGCCAGCAGCCGGGACAGAAGTACCGGGGAGCTGTTTTTT. It translates to CASSRDRSTGELFF.

The chain carries TRBV5-1 and TRBJ1-2; D gene unclear. Trimming cost V 0 bases and J 3 bases, with 12 bases left between them. The CDR3 is made up of 15 amino acids. The germline V gene encodes CDR1 SGHRS and CDR2 YFSETQ. The CDR3 DNA follows: TGCGCCAGCAGCTTGGAGGCCGAACCGTACTATGGCTACACCTTC. The encoded protein is CASSLEAEPYYGYTF.

The gene calls are TRBV30 and TRBJ1-2; weak D call: TRBD1 (5 bases). The CDR3 runs 15 residues. Germline V gene sequence: CDR1 GTSNPN, CDR2 SVGIG (reference sequence). The V and J ends lost 1 base and 3 bases respectively, with 15 bases between them. CDR3 in amino acids: CAWSGGTGRDYGYTF. The CDR3 region has the DNA TGTGCCTGGAGTGGTGGGACTGGCAGGGACTATGGCTACACCTTC.

CDR3 nucleotide sequence: TGTGCCAGCTCACCACCGGGGCTAGCGGGGTCCTACAATGAGCAGTTCTTC. Its translation is CASSPPGLAGSYNEQFF. The chain employs TRBV18 and TRBJ2-1, with 9 bases lining up with TRBD2. Trimming at V came to 0 bases and at J to 1 base, leaving 4 bases not matched to a gene. In germline, CDR1 is KGHSH, CDR2 LQKENI. The CDR3 is 17 amino acids.

The V gene is TRBV5-1, the J gene TRBJ1-1; D possibly corresponds to TRBD1 (6 bases). The V end was cut by 4 bases, the J end by 3 bases, with 22 bases between. CDR3 length: 17 residues. The germline V gene has CDR1 SGHRS and CDR2 YFSETQ. The CDR3 DNA is TGCGCCAGCAGCGTACTGGGGTCAGGGGCGTCGGACACTGAAGCTTTCTTT. This sequence encodes CASSVLGSGASDTEAFF.

This clone was seen just once. The chain links TRBV5-1 to TRBJ1-2, with TRBD1 as a possible D gene (5 bases). V was pared by 0 bases and J by 4 bases, with 10 bases between. CDR1 and CDR2 (germline): SGHRS, YFSETQ. The CDR3 covers 14 residues. The CDR3 DNA sequence: TGCGCCAGCAGCTTGGTGGAGGGGAGCTATGGCTACACCTTC. Its protein product is CASSLVEGSYGYTF.